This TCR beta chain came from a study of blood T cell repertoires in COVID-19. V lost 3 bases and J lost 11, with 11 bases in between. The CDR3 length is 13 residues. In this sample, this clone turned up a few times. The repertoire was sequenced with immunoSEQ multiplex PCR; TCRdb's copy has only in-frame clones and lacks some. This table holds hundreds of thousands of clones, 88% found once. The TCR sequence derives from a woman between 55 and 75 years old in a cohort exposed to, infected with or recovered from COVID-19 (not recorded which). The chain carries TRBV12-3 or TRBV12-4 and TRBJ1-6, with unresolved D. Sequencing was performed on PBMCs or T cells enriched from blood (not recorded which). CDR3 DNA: TGTGCCAGCAGTTTTAATACCGGGACACCCCTCCACTTT. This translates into CASSFNTGTPLHF.